This entry lists 20 T cell receptor beta chains sequenced from one sample in a study of molecular identifiers for immune sequencing clone quantification. TCRdb fed the PCR reads into MiXCR, producing one record per CDR3 protein. Here the sample spans 100,000 or so distinct CDR3 sequences, roughly 38% being singletons. Sequenced material: naive CD8+ T cells from blood, with Jurkat cell RNA spiked in. The subset: FACS-sorted CD8+CD4-CCR7+CD45RA+ naive T cells. The receptor source for this set is a human donor in good health. Some libraries in this study had Jurkat cell RNA spiked in.

To note about this clonotype: Given a much more abundant clone one base away, this may be a read error. This chain links TRBV15 with TRBJ2-2, with a weak D call TRBD2 (5 bases). The CDR3 has 13 residues. Per the germline V gene, CDR1 is LNHNV and CDR2 is YYDKDF (reference sequence). Trimming left V 8 bases short and J 4 bases short, with 11 bases between. In DNA form, the CDR3 reads TGTGCCACCTACGATGGGAGCACCGGGGAGCTGTTTTTT. Translation gives CATYDGSTGELFF.

This clonotype was detected many times. V and J are TRBV10-3 and TRBJ2-7, with a possible D match to TRBD1 (6 bases). Trimming cost V 3 bases and J 3 bases, with 12 bases left between them. The germline V gene has CDR1 ENHRY and CDR2 SYGVKD. The CDR3 is made up of 14 amino acids. CDR3 nucleotides: TGTGCCATCAGTGACCGACAGGTGATCTACGAGCAGTACTTC. This encodes CAISDRQVIYEQYF.

This clonotype was found a few times. The chain employs TRBV5-8 and TRBJ2-4, with D unresolved. Germline values: CDR1 SGHTS, CDR2 YDEGEE. The CDR3 length is 10 residues. With 2 bases removed from V and 15 bases from J, the gap between germline ends came to 9 bases. This CDR3 reads CASSFAVGYF. CDR3 nucleotides: TGTGCCAGCAGCTTCGCAGTAGGGTACTTC. Looking up the rest from reference TRBV5-8 and TRBJ2-4 gives the full variable domain: EAGVTQSPTHLIKTRGQQATLRCSPISGHTSVYWYQQALGLGLQFLLWYDEGEERNRGNFPPRFSGRQFPNYSSELNVNALELEDSALYLCASSFAVGYFGAGTRLSVL.

This chain links TRBV27 with TRBJ2-5; 9 positions match TRBD2. The CDR3 has 15 residues. After removal of 0 bases from V and 5 bases from J, the junction contained 4 bases not matched to a gene. Germline lookup yields CDR1 MNHEY and CDR2 SMNVEV (reference sequence). For the CDR3, the DNA is TGTGCCAGCAGTTTATCAGCGGGGGGCGCCGAGACCCAGTACTTC. Translating gives CASSLSAGGAETQYF.

This chain connects TRBV7-9 to TRBJ1-3; the D gene is possibly TRBD1 (5 bases). CDR1 and CDR2 from the germline V gene are SEHNR and FQNEAQ (reference sequence). This CDR3 region has 13 residues. With 5 bases removed from V and 4 bases from J, the gap between germline ends came to 9 bases. The CDR3 region has the DNA TGTGCCAGCAGCCCGGACATGGGAAACACCATATATTTT. As protein: CASSPDMGNTIYF.

Turning to this clonotype: Germline is not matched at one junction end, which may reflect a read error. The chain links TRBV4-2 to TRBJ2-7, with 15 bases matching TRBD2. Germline V CDR1 and CDR2: LGHNA, YNFKEQ. The CDR3 has 21 residues. CDR3 amino acids: CASSHLVSGLAGGPRANEQNF. The CDR3 nucleotides read TGTGCCAGCAGCCACCTAGTCTCAGGACTAGCGGGAGGGCCCAGGGCCAACGAGCAGAACTTC.

This clonotype was seen a few times. CDR3 residues: CASSGASGNGESGETQYF. Written as DNA, the CDR3 is TGTGCCAGCAGTGGGGCTAGCGGGAATGGGGAGTCGGGGGAGACCCAGTACTTC. The chain links TRBV28 to TRBJ2-5, with 9 positions matching TRBD2. The CDR3 totals 18 residues. Germline assignment: CDR1 MDHEN and CDR2 SYDVKM. V gave up 5 bases and J gave up 5 bases; unmatched junction bases: 18.

On this clonotype: Just one base apart from a much larger clone, this may be a read error. The chain links TRBV28 to TRBJ2-1; D remains ambiguous. This CDR3 spans 10 amino acids. The V gene's germline CDR1 is MDHEN and CDR2 SYDVKM. This CDR3 is CASSDNEQIF. The CDR3 DNA reads as TGTGCCAGCAGTGACAATGAGCAGATCTTC.

This clonotype was seen ten or more times. The chain employs TRBV7-9 and TRBJ1-1; D perhaps matches TRBD1 (5 bases). Per germline, CDR1 SEHNR and CDR2 FQNEAQ (reference sequence). The CDR3 spans 15 residues. V shed 7 bases and J shed 5 bases, with 20 bases lying between them. In DNA form, the CDR3 reads TGTGCCAGCACCCCGAGCGGGGCAGCTTGGACTGAAGCTTTCTTT. It translates to CASTPSGAAWTEAFF. Together with reference TRBV7-9 and TRBJ1-1, the CDR3 gives the full variable domain: DTGVSQNPRHKITKRGQNVTFRCDPISEHNRLYWYRQTLGQGPEFLTYFQNEAQLEKSRLLSDRFSAERPKGSFSTLEIQRTEQGDSAMYLCASTPSGAAWTEAFFGQGTRLTVV.

This clonotype was seen a few times. J is TRBJ2-5 and V is TRBV20-1; 7 bases are shared with TRBD1. V lost 6 bases to trimming and J lost 1 base; unmatched junction nucleotides: 11. CDR1 is DFQATT and CDR2 is SNEGSKA in the germline V gene (reference sequence). The CDR3 sequence is 15 residues long. The CDR3 loop is CSAPPGGWGQETQYF. CDR3 nucleotides: TGCAGTGCCCCCCCAGGGGGATGGGGCCAAGAGACCCAGTACTTC.

The chain combines TRBV12-3 or TRBV12-4 with TRBJ2-7; 9 bases fit TRBD1. V shed 3 bases, J shed 5 bases, and the junction held 2 bases outside the gene matches. The CDR3 is 13 residues long. CDR3 amino acids: CASSLWTGDEQYF. The CDR3 bases are TGTGCCAGCAGTTTGTGGACAGGGGACGAGCAGTACTTC.

The sample holds a few counts of this clonotype. The rearrangement links TRBV7-2 to TRBJ2-3; 13 nucleotides match TRBD2. Trimming at V came to 4 bases and at J to 2 bases, leaving 9 bases not matched to a gene. CDR1 SGHTA and CDR2 FQGNSA come from the germline V gene. CDR3 length equals 18 residues. CDR3 protein: CASSSTWGLAGFTDTQYF. The DNA of the CDR3 is TGTGCCAGCAGCTCCACATGGGGACTAGCGGGGTTCACAGATACGCAGTATTTT.

On this clonotype: One junction end does not reproduce the germline sequence, and a read error may be involved. The gene calls are TRBV29-1 and TRBJ2-5; TRBD1 agrees at 7 bases. Looked up from germline, CDR1 is SQVTM and CDR2 is ANQGSEA. This CDR3 is 14 amino acids long. Here the CDR3 reads CSVGAGGQKEPQYF. The CDR3 coding sequence is TGCAGCGTTGGGGCTGGGGGACAGAAAGAGCCCCAGTACTTC.

Comment on this clonotype: One junction end disagrees with the germline gene, perhaps due to a read error. The chain employs TRBV5-3 and TRBJ2-3, with D possibly being TRBD1 or TRBD2 (5 bases each). TRBV5-3 has ORF status, its function being uncertain. This CDR3 comprises 13 residues. The CDR3, as DNA: TGTGCCAGCAGCTTCTGGGGGACAGATACGCAGTATTTT. Its translation: CASSFWGTDTQYF.

This clonotype has ten or more counts. This rearrangement joins TRBV28 to TRBJ2-7; tentatively, D is TRBD1 (5 bases). Germline-derived CDR1 and CDR2 are MDHEN and SYDVKM. The CDR3 runs to 11 residues. The V and J ends lost 4 bases and 4 bases respectively, with 5 bases between them. The CDR3 DNA is TGTGCCAGCAGTTCAGGGTACGAGCAGTACTTC. This sequence encodes CASSSGYEQYF.

CDR3 nucleotides: TGTGCCAGCAGCCCCGGGACTGGCCCCGATACGCAGTATTTT. Its translation is CASSPGTGPDTQYF. The chain recombines TRBV11-2 with TRBJ2-3; D perhaps matches TRBD2 (6 bases). There are 14 residues in the CDR3. Germline-derived CDR1 and CDR2 are SGHAT and FQNNGV. V shed 5 bases and J shed 6 bases, with 15 bases lying between them.

The chain recombines TRBV19 with TRBJ1-1; D gene unclear. V lost 7 bases and J lost 0, with 3 bases in between. The CDR3 has 11 amino acids. Germline V gene sequence: CDR1 LNHDA, CDR2 SQIVND (reference sequence). The CDR3 reads CASNVNTEAFF. CDR3 DNA: TGTGCCAGTAATGTGAACACTGAAGCTTTCTTT.

V is TRBV12-5 and J is TRBJ2-5, with D unclear. The CDR3 is made up of 13 amino acids. The V end was cut by 1 base, the J end by 4 bases, with 7 bases between. Germline CDR1 is LGHNT and CDR2 is FRNRAP. The CDR3 bases are TGTGCTAGTGGTTTGGGGACCCTAGAGACCCAGTACTTC. Protein sequence: CASGLGTLETQYF.

This clonotype appeared many times. The chain uses TRBV5-1 and TRBJ1-1; the match to TRBD1 covers 8 bases. CDR3 length equals 14 residues. In germline, CDR1 is SGHRS, CDR2 YFSETQ. Trimming at V came to 2 bases and at J to 5 bases, leaving 5 bases not matched to a gene. CDR3: CASSFGQGLTEAFF. CDR3 DNA: TGCGCCAGCAGCTTCGGACAGGGTTTGACTGAAGCTTTCTTT. The full variable domain, completed using reference TRBV5-1 and TRBJ1-1, is KAGVTQTPRYLIKTRGQQVTLSCSPISGHRSVSWYQQTPGQGLQFLFEYFSETQRNKGNFPGRFSGRQFSNSRSEMNVSTLELGDSALYLCASSFGQGLTEAFFGQGTRLTVV.

With respect to this clonotype: Its ends do not fully match the called genes, so a read error is possible. The chain uses TRBV7-6 and TRBJ2-7, with 10 bases identical to TRBD1. The CDR3 runs to 15 residues. In germline, CDR1 is SGHVS, CDR2 FNYEAQ. DNA of the CDR3: TGTGCCAGCAGCGTGGGACAGGGGCCCTCCTCCGAGCAGTACTTC. Translated: CASSVGQGPSSEQYF.